The rows below give T cell receptor beta chains drawn from one sample of a study of cytomegalovirus exposure and HLA in healthy donors. Profiled with immunoSEQ multiplex PCR; TCRdb holds only in-frame clones, not every one. The sample records 150,000 to 200,000 clones, 75% to 80% being singletons. Sequencing used PBMCs. All receptors derive from a woman in her 30s in good health and CMV-seropositive. Both conserved end residues are part of each CDR3. Fields, in order: J gene, clone size, D gene, V gene, CDR3 DNA, CDR3 protein. The D gene is left open where the match is weak. Some rows mark clone size as missing; the rest say once, few, many or name a class of expanded clone.

J: TRBJ1-4
size: .
D: .
V: TRBV7-9
DNA: TGTGCCAGCAGCGGATCTCAGACAGAAAAACTGTTTTTT
CDR3: CASSGSQTEKLFF

J: TRBJ2-7
size: .
D: .
V: TRBV6-6
DNA: TGTGCCAGCACCGCGGGACGCCGGGACTACGAGCAGTACTTC
CDR3: CASTAGRRDYEQYF

J: TRBJ2-7
size: .
D: TRBD1
V: TRBV7-2
DNA: TGTGCCAGCAGCCAACCGACAGGGGGCGTCGACGAGCAGTACTTC
CDR3: CASSQPTGGVDEQYF

J: TRBJ2-5
size: once
D: .
V: TRBV2
DNA: TGTGCCAGCTATAAGCAGGGCTGGCGGGAGACCCAGTACTTC
CDR3: CASYKQGWRETQYF

J: TRBJ1-6
size: .
D: TRBD1
V: TRBV9
DNA: TGTGCCAGCAGCACTTATCAACAGGGGGCAAATTCACCCCTCCACTTT
CDR3: CASSTYQQGANSPLHF

J: TRBJ1-5
size: .
D: .
V: TRBV7-9
DNA: TGTGCCAGCAGCTTACGCAGCGAGGAGCCCCAGCATTTT
CDR3: CASSLRSEEPQHF

J: TRBJ1-2
size: .
D: .
V: TRBV25-1
DNA: TGTGCCAGCAGTAACGCAGGAGGGTGTGGCTACACCTTC
CDR3: CASSNAGGCGYTF

J: TRBJ1-1
size: once
D: TRBD1
V: TRBV11-2
DNA: TGTGCCAGCAGCTTAAGGGACAGGGGCGCTGAAGCTTTCTTT
CDR3: CASSLRDRGAEAFF

J: TRBJ1-5
size: .
D: TRBD1
V: TRBV5-1
DNA: TGCGCCAGCAGCCCCGGACAGGGGGCGCCGGGCAATCAGCCCCAGCATTTT
CDR3: CASSPGQGAPGNQPQHF

J: TRBJ1-2
size: .
D: .
V: TRBV7-3
DNA: TGTGCCAGCAGCTTAACTCCCAAATCGGGGTACAGTGAGCCTTATGGCTACACCTTC
CDR3: CASSLTPKSGYSEPYGYTF

J: TRBJ2-3
size: .
D: .
V: TRBV25-1
DNA: TGTGCCAGCAAAAACGCGGGTTTCCGCACAGATACGCAGTATTTT
CDR3: CASKNAGFRTDTQYF

J: TRBJ2-3
size: .
D: .
V: TRBV15
DNA: TGTGCCACCAGCGGATCCGGGGGTAACACAGATACGCAGTATTTT
CDR3: CATSGSGGNTDTQYF

J: TRBJ1-1
size: once
D: TRBD1
V: TRBV11-2
DNA: TGTGCCAGCAGCTTAAACAGGGGCGGGTGGATGAACACTGAAGCTTTCTTT
CDR3: CASSLNRGGWMNTEAFF

J: TRBJ2-2
size: few
D: TRBD2
V: TRBV19
DNA: TGTGCCAGTAGTATGGCGGGGGGACTTGTACGGGAGCTGTTTTTT
CDR3: CASSMAGGLVRELFF

J: TRBJ2-3
size: .
D: TRBD1
V: TRBV5-1
DNA: TGCGCCAGCAGCTTCGTACTCGGACAGGGTTTGGATACGCAGTATTTT
CDR3: CASSFVLGQGLDTQYF

J: TRBJ2-7
size: once
D: TRBD2
V: TRBV18
DNA: TGTGCCAGCTCACCCCCGGGGGGGGCCTACGAGCAGTACTTC
CDR3: CASSPPGGAYEQYF

J: TRBJ2-1
size: .
D: TRBD2
V: TRBV6-1
DNA: TGTGCCAGCAGCGAACTGTCGGGGGGAGGAGAGCAGTTCTTC
CDR3: CASSELSGGGEQFF

J: TRBJ2-3
size: few
D: .
V: TRBV5-1
DNA: TGCGCCAGCAGCTTGGCGGCGGGAATGAACACAGATACGCAGTATTTT
CDR3: CASSLAAGMNTDTQYF

J: TRBJ1-1
size: few
D: .
V: TRBV25-1
DNA: TGTGCCACCTCTACAGGGTCGGGCGAAGCTTTCTTT
CDR3: CATSTGSGEAFF

J: TRBJ2-3
size: once
D: TRBD2
V: TRBV19
DNA: TGTGCCAGTAGTACCCTAGCGGGCACAGATACGCAGTATTTT
CDR3: CASSTLAGTDTQYF

J: TRBJ2-3
size: .
D: .
V: TRBV10-3
DNA: TGTGCCATCAGCCCCGGGGCTAGCGACTCAGATACGCAGTATTTT
CDR3: CAISPGASDSDTQYF

J: TRBJ2-5
size: .
D: .
V: TRBV4-1
DNA: TGCGCCAGCAGCCGGACTAAGGGAGAGACCCAGTACTTC
CDR3: CASSRTKGETQYF

J: TRBJ1-2
size: once
D: TRBD1
V: TRBV2
DNA: TGTGCCAGCAGGGCTGGACAGGCGGGCAGTGGCTACACCTTC
CDR3: CASRAGQAGSGYTF

J: TRBJ1-2
size: .
D: .
V: TRBV6-1
DNA: TGTGCCAGCAGACCCCAGGATAACTATGGCTACACCTTC
CDR3: CASRPQDNYGYTF

J: TRBJ1-1
size: few
D: .
V: TRBV6-5
DNA: TGTGCCAGCAGTTACTCTGGGCAGTCTGAAGCTTTCTTT
CDR3: CASSYSGQSEAFF

J: TRBJ1-2
size: .
D: TRBD1
V: TRBV19
DNA: TGTGCCAGTAGTGCGGGACAGGACTATGGCTACACCTTC
CDR3: CASSAGQDYGYTF

J: TRBJ2-7
size: .
D: TRBD2
V: TRBV11-3
DNA: TGTGCCAGCAGCTGGGGGGGAGGTGAGGAGCAGTACTTC
CDR3: CASSWGGGEEQYF

J: TRBJ1-1
size: .
D: .
V: TRBV6-5
DNA: TGTGCCAGCAGGGGGCCGAGATGGATGAACACTGAAGCTTTCTTT
CDR3: CASRGPRWMNTEAFF

J: TRBJ2-1
size: .
D: .
V: TRBV4-2
DNA: TGTGCCAGCAGCCAAGGCTTCCCTAGCTCCTACAATGAGCAGTTCTTC
CDR3: CASSQGFPSSYNEQFF

J: TRBJ2-1
size: .
D: .
V: TRBV5-4
DNA: TGTGCCAGCAGCTTATGGCTAGACTCCTACAATGAGCAGTTCTTC
CDR3: CASSLWLDSYNEQFF

J: TRBJ2-1
size: .
D: .
V: TRBV6-6
DNA: TGTGCCAGCAGTCACAGGGATGACAATGAGCAGTTCTTC
CDR3: CASSHRDDNEQFF

J: TRBJ2-1
size: .
D: TRBD2
V: TRBV4-2
DNA: TGTGCCAGCAGCCAAGGGACTAGCTTGTCCTACAATGAGCAGTTCTTC
CDR3: CASSQGTSLSYNEQFF

J: TRBJ2-7
size: .
D: TRBD1
V: TRBV6-5
DNA: TGTGCCAGCAGCTACGGAACAGGGGTAGACTACGAGCAGTACTTC
CDR3: CASSYGTGVDYEQYF

J: TRBJ1-2
size: .
D: TRBD1
V: TRBV27
DNA: TGTGCCAGCAGTCCGGGGACAGGGCCTAGGGTCCTTTATGGCTACACCTTC
CDR3: CASSPGTGPRVLYGYTF

J: TRBJ1-3
size: .
D: .
V: TRBV5-6
DNA: TGTGCCAGCAGCCTGGTTCCGGGGGCTGGAAACACCATATATTTT
CDR3: CASSLVPGAGNTIYF

J: TRBJ2-5
size: few
D: .
V: TRBV28
DNA: TGTGCCAGCACCTTGACTAGCCAAGAGACCCAGTACTTC
CDR3: CASTLTSQETQYF

J: TRBJ1-5
size: .
D: TRBD1
V: TRBV2
DNA: TGTGCCAGCAGTCTTGACAGGGAATTAAATCAGCCCCAGCATTTT
CDR3: CASSLDRELNQPQHF

J: TRBJ1-3
size: .
D: TRBD1
V: TRBV4-2
DNA: TGTGCCAGCAGCCAGACAGGGGAGGCATCTGGAAACACCATATATTTT
CDR3: CASSQTGEASGNTIYF

J: TRBJ2-3
size: .
D: .
V: TRBV4-1
DNA: TGCGCCAGCAGCCAAGAAGTTAGCGCCACAGATACGCAGTATTTT
CDR3: CASSQEVSATDTQYF

J: TRBJ1-4
size: .
D: .
V: TRBV9
DNA: TGTGCCAGCAGCCCAGACAGCGTAGGAGAAAAACTGTTTTTT
CDR3: CASSPDSVGEKLFF

J: TRBJ2-1
size: .
D: .
V: TRBV9
DNA: TGTGCCAGCAGCGGCTACTCAAGCTCCTACAATGAGCAGTTCTTC
CDR3: CASSGYSSSYNEQFF

J: TRBJ1-4
size: .
D: TRBD1
V: TRBV19
DNA: TGTGCCAGTAGTATTTGGGACAGGGGGCGCCTTATCCCGAATGAAAAACTGTTTTTT
CDR3: CASSIWDRGRLIPNEKLFF

J: TRBJ2-5
size: .
D: TRBD2
V: TRBV5-1
DNA: TGCGCCAGCAGCCAAGCGGGGGGCAACCAAGAGACCCAGTACTTC
CDR3: CASSQAGGNQETQYF

J: TRBJ1-2
size: .
D: .
V: TRBV28
DNA: TGTGCCAGCAGTTTACGCCCGGAGTCCTATGGCTACACCTTC
CDR3: CASSLRPESYGYTF

J: TRBJ2-5
size: .
D: TRBD1
V: TRBV19
DNA: TGTGCCAGTAGTACTGGGACAGGGTTGGAGACCCAGTACTTC
CDR3: CASSTGTGLETQYF

J: TRBJ1-5
size: many
D: TRBD1
V: TRBV6-1
DNA: TGTGCCAGCAGTGAACGACAGGGGGCGGATCAGCCCCAGCATTTT
CDR3: CASSERQGADQPQHF

J: TRBJ2-4
size: .
D: TRBD2
V: TRBV9
DNA: TGTGCCAGCAGCGCCACTAGCGGGAGGGGGGGCGAGTACTTC
CDR3: CASSATSGRGGEYF

J: TRBJ1-2
size: .
D: TRBD1
V: TRBV7-3
DNA: TGTGCCAGCAGCTTAACGGGATCCACAGGGGGCGGTAGCTACACCTTC
CDR3: CASSLTGSTGGGSYTF

J: TRBJ2-3
size: .
D: .
V: TRBV29-1
DNA: TGCAGCGTTGAAGTATCGGCGGCACCCACAGATACGCAGTATTTT
CDR3: CSVEVSAAPTDTQYF

J: TRBJ1-1
size: .
D: .
V: TRBV2
DNA: TGTGCCAGCATTCTACAGGGTAGGGGTGAAGCTTTCTTT
CDR3: CASILQGRGEAFF

J: TRBJ1-1
size: once
D: TRBD1
V: TRBV29-1
DNA: TGCAGCGGTGGACAGGGTGAAGCTTTCTTT
CDR3: CSGGQGEAFF

J: TRBJ2-7
size: .
D: TRBD1
V: TRBV10-2
DNA: TGCGCCAGCAGTGTCCGGGACAGGGCCTGCGAGCAGTACTTC
CDR3: CASSVRDRACEQYF

J: TRBJ1-5
size: .
D: TRBD1
V: TRBV6-1
DNA: TGTGCCAGCAGTGAGTGGGGACAGATCAATCAGCCCCAGCATTTT
CDR3: CASSEWGQINQPQHF

J: TRBJ2-5
size: .
D: .
V: TRBV11-2
DNA: TGTGCCAGCAGCTTCGGCAGGGGTGAGACCCAGTACTTC
CDR3: CASSFGRGETQYF

J: TRBJ2-7
size: .
D: TRBD2
V: TRBV28
DNA: TGTGCCAGCAGTGAGGGGCAGGGAGGGCGTCGCCACGAGCAGTACTTC
CDR3: CASSEGQGGRRHEQYF

J: TRBJ1-1
size: .
D: .
V: TRBV15
DNA: TGTGCCACCAGCAGAGTGGCCGGGACTGAAGCTTTCTTT
CDR3: CATSRVAGTEAFF

J: TRBJ2-5
size: .
D: TRBD1
V: TRBV5-4
DNA: TGTGCCAGCAGTTCTGGGGACAGGGGTATTGAGACCCAGTACTTC
CDR3: CASSSGDRGIETQYF

J: TRBJ2-1
size: few
D: .
V: TRBV5-4
DNA: TGTGCCAGCAGCTTTGGAGGCCGAAACTCCTACAATGAGCAGTTCTTC
CDR3: CASSFGGRNSYNEQFF

J: TRBJ1-5
size: few
D: TRBD1
V: TRBV28
DNA: TGTGCCAGCAGTCCTTCTGACAGGGGGCTTTGGCAGCCCCAGCATTTT
CDR3: CASSPSDRGLWQPQHF

J: TRBJ2-6
size: .
D: TRBD1
V: TRBV29-1
DNA: TGCAGCGTTGCATTTGACAGGGAAGCTGGGGCCAACGTCCTGACTTTC
CDR3: CSVAFDREAGANVLTF